The clone carrying this T cell receptor beta chain came up a few times. The antigen is unknown. V lost 2 bases, J lost 8 bases, and 9 bases lay in between. The CDR3 loop spans 12 amino acids. From germline, CDR1 is SNHLY and CDR2 FYNNEI. Sequencing templates came from extracted RNA that was reverse transcribed into cDNA. The table came from immunoSEQ multiplex PCR; TCRdb's copy has only in-frame clones and leaves some out. The sample has 200,000 to 250,000 clones; 50% to 70% are singletons. The sample is drawn from a study of CD8+ T cells in alopecia areata. Study results and caveats: Patients displayed less clarity in TCR sharing than mice, a finding possibly related to HLA.

This chain uses TRBV2 with TRBJ1-2; TRBD1 is a possible D gene (5 bases). This TCR was sampled from a human donor with alopecia areata. The sequenced sample was CD4+ T cells sorted from blood, obtained at week 0. For the CDR3, the DNA is TGTGCCAGCAGTGAACAGGGTATGGGCTACACCTTC. Translated, it gives CASSEQGMGYTF.